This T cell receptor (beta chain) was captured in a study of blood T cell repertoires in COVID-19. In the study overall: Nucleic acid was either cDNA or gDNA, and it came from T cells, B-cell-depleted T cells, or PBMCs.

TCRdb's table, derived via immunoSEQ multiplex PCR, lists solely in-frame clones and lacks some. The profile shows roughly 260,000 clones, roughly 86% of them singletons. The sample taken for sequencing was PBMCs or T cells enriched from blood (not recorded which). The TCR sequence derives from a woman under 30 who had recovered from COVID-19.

CDR3 sequence (DNA): TGTGCCAGAAGCAAGGTGGGGCGGATTGACACCGGGGAGCTGTTTTTT. It is translated as CARSKVGRIDTGELFF. J is TRBJ2-2 and V is TRBV5-3, with D possibly being TRBD1 (5 bases). TRBV5-3 is noted as an ORF with a role that remains uncertain. The CDR3 consists of 16 residues. Trimming stripped 4 bases from V and 3 bases from J, with 16 bases between.